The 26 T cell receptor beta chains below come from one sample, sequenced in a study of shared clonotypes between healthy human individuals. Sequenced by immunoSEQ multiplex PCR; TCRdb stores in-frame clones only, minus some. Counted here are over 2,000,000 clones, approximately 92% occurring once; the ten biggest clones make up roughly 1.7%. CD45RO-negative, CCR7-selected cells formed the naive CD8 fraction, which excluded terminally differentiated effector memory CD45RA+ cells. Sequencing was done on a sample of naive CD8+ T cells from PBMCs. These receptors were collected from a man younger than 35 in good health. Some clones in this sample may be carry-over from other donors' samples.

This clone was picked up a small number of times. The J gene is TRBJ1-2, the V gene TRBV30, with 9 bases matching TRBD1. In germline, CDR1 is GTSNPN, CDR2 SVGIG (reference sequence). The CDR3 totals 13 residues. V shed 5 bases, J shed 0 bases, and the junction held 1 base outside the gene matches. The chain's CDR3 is CAWGTGPNYGYTF. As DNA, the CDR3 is TGTGCCTGGGGGACAGGGCCTAACTATGGCTACACCTTC.

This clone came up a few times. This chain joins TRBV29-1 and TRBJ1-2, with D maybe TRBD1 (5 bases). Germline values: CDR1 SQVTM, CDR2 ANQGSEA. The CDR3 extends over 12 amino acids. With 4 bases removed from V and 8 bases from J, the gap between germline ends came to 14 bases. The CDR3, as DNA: TGCAGCGTTGGCAGGGTGGTAGAGGGCTACACCTTC. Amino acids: CSVGRVVEGYTF.

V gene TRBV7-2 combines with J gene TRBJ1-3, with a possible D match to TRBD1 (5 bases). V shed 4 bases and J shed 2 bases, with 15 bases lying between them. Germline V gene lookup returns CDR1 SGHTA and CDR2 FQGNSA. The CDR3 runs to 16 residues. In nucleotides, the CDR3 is TGTGCCAGCAGCTCTTACTCAGGGACGCCTGGAAACACCATATATTTT. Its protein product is CASSSYSGTPGNTIYF.

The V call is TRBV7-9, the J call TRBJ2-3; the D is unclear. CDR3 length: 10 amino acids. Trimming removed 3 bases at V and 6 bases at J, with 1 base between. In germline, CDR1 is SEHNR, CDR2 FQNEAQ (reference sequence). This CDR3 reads CASSFDTQYF. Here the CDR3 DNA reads TGTGCCAGCAGCTTCGATACGCAGTATTTT. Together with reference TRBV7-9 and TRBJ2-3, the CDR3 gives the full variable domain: DTGVSQNPRHKITKRGQNVTFRCDPISEHNRLYWYRQTLGQGPEFLTYFQNEAQLEKSRLLSDRFSAERPKGSFSTLEIQRTEQGDSAMYLCASSFDTQYFGPGTRLTVL.

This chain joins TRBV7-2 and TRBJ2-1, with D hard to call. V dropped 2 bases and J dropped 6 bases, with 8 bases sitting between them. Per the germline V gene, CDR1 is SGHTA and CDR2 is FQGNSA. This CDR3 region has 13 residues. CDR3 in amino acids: CASSLPPFNEQFF. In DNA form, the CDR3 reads TGTGCCAGCAGCTTACCCCCGTTCAATGAGCAGTTCTTC.

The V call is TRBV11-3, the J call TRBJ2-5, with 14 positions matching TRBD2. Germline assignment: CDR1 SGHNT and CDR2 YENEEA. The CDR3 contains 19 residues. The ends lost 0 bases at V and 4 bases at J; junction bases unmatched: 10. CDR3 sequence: CASSLEIGMTSGRGETQYF. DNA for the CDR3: TGTGCCAGCAGCTTAGAGATAGGTATGACTAGCGGGAGGGGAGAGACCCAGTACTTC.

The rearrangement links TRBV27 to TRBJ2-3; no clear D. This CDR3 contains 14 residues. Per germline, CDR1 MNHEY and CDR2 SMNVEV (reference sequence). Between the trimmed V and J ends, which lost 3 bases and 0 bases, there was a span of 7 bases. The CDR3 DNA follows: TGTGCCAGCAGTTTCTCGGTTAGCACAGATACGCAGTATTTT. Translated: CASSFSVSTDTQYF.

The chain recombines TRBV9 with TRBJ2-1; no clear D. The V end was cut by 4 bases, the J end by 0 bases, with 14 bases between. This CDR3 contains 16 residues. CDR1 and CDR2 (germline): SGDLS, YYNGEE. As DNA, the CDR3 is TGTGCCAGCAGCCCCTTGGGCGGTCCCTCCTACAATGAGCAGTTCTTC. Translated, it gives CASSPLGGPSYNEQFF. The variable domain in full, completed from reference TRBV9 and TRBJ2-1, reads DSGVTQTPKHLITATGQRVTLRCSPRSGDLSVYWYQQSLDQGLQFLIQYYNGEERAKGNILERFSAQQFPDLHSELNLSSLELGDSALYFCASSPLGGPSYNEQFFGPGTRLTVL.

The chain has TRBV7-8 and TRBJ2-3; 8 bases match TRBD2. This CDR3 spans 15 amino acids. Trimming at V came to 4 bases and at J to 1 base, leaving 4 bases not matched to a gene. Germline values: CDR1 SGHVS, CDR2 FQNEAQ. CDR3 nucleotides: TGTGCCAGCAGCTCTGAAGCGGGAGGCACAGATACGCAGTATTTT. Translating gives CASSSEAGGTDTQYF.

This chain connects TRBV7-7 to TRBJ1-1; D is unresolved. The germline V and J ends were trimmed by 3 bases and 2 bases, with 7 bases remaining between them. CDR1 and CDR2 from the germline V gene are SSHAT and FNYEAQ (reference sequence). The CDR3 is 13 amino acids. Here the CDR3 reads CASSFGPNTEAFF. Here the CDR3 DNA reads TGTGCCAGCAGCTTTGGTCCCAACACTGAAGCTTTCTTT.

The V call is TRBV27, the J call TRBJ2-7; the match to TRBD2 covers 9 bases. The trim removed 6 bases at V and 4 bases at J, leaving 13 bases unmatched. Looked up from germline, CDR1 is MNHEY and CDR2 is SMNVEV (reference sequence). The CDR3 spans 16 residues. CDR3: CASSPSVAGVVYEQYF. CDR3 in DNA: TGTGCCAGCAGCCCTAGTGTAGCGGGAGTTGTATACGAGCAGTACTTC.

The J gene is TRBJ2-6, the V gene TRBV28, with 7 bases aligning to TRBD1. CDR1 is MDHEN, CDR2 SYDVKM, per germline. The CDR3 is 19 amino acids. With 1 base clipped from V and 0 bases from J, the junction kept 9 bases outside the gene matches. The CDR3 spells CASSLFGTVTGSGANVLTF. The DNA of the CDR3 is TGTGCCAGCAGTTTATTCGGGACAGTGACCGGCTCTGGGGCCAACGTCCTGACTTTC.

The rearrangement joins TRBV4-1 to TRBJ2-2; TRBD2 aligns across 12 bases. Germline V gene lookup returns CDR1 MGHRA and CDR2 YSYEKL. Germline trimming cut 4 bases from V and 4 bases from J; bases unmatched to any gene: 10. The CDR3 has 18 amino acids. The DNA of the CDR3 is TGCGCCAGCAGCCTTCTAGCGGGAGGGCCCGGCGGCACCGGGGAGCTGTTTTTT. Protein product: CASSLLAGGPGGTGELFF.

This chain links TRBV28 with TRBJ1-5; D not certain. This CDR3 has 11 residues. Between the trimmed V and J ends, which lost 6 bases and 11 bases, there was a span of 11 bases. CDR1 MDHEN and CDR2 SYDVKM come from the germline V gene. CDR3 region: CASSVIRAQHF. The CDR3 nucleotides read TGTGCCAGCAGCGTCATCCGGGCCCAGCATTTT.

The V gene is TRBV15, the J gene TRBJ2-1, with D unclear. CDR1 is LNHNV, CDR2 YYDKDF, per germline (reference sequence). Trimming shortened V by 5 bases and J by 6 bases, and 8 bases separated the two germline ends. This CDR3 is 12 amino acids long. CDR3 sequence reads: CATSYGPNEQFF. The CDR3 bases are TGTGCCACCAGCTATGGGCCCAATGAGCAGTTCTTC. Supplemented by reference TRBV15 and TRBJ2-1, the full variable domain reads DAMVIQNPRYQVTQFGKPVTLSCSQTLNHNVMYWYQQKSSQAPKLLFHYYDKDFNNEADTPDNFQSRRPNTSFCFLDIRSPGLGDTAMYLCATSYGPNEQFFGPGTRLTVL.

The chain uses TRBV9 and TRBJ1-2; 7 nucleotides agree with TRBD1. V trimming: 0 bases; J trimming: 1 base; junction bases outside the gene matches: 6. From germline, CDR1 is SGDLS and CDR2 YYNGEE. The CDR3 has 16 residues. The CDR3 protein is CASSVARQGYNYGYTF. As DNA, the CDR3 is TGTGCCAGCAGCGTAGCCCGACAGGGATATAACTATGGCTACACCTTC.

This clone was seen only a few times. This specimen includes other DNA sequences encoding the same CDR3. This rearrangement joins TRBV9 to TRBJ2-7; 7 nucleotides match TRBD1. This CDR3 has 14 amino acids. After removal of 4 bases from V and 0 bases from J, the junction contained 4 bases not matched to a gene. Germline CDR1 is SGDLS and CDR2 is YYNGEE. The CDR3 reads CASSPRDSSYEQYF. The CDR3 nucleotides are TGTGCCAGCAGCCCCCGGGACAGCTCCTACGAGCAGTACTTC. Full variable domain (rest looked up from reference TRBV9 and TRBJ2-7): DSGVTQTPKHLITATGQRVTLRCSPRSGDLSVYWYQQSLDQGLQFLIQYYNGEERAKGNILERFSAQQFPDLHSELNLSSLELGDSALYFCASSPRDSSYEQYFGPGTRLTVT.

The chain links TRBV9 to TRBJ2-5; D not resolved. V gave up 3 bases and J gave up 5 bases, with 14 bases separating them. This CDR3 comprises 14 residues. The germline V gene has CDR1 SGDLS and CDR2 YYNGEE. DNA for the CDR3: TGTGCCAGCAGCGAGTACGGGTCCTGGGAGACCCAGTACTTC. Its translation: CASSEYGSWETQYF.

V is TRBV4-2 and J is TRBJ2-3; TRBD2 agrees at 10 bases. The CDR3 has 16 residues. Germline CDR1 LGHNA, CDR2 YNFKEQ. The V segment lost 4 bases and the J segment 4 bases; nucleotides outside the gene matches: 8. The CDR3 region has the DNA TGTGCCAGCAGCCGAGGGCTAGCGGGAGTGTCAGATACGCAGTATTTT. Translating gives CASSRGLAGVSDTQYF.

DNA of the CDR3: TGTGCCAGCAGTTTCAACAGCCAGTCCTACGAGCAGTACTTC. Amino acids: CASSFNSQSYEQYF. The gene calls are TRBV27 and TRBJ2-7; D gene unclear. The CDR3 is 14 amino acids. Germline CDR1 is MNHEY and CDR2 is SMNVEV (reference sequence). Between the trimmed V and J ends, which lost 3 bases and 1 base, there was a span of 10 bases.

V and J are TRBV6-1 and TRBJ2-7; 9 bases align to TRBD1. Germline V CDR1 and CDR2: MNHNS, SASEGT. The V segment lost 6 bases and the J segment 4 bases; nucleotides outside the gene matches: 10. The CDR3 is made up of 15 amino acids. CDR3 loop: CASSLPGTGMYEQYF. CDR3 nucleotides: TGTGCCAGCAGCCTGCCGGGGACAGGGATGTACGAGCAGTACTTC.

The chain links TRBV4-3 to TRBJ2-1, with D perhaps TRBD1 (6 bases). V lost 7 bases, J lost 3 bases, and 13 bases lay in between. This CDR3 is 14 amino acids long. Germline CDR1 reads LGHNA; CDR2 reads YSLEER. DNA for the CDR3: TGCGCCAGCACCGCGGACAGAGGCTACAATGAGCAGTTCTTC. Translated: CASTADRGYNEQFF.

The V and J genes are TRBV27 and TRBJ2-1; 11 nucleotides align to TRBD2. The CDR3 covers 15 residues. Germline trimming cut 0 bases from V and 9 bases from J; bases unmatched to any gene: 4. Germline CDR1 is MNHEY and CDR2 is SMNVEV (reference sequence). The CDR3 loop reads CASSLSTSGTGEQFF. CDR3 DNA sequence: TGTGCCAGCAGTTTATCGACTAGCGGGACAGGTGAGCAGTTCTTC.

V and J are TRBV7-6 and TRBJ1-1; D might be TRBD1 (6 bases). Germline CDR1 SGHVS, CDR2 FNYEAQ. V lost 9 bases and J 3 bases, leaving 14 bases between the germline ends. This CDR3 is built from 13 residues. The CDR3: CASRGAVDTEAFF. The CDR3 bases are TGTGCCAGTCGGGGGGCGGTGGACACTGAAGCTTTCTTT. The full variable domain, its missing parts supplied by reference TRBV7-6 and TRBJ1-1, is GAGVSQSPRYKVTKRGQDVALRCDPISGHVSLYWYRQALGQGPEFLTYFNYEAQQDKSGLPNDRFSAERPEGSISTLTIQRTEQRDSAMYRCASRGAVDTEAFFGQGTRLTVV.

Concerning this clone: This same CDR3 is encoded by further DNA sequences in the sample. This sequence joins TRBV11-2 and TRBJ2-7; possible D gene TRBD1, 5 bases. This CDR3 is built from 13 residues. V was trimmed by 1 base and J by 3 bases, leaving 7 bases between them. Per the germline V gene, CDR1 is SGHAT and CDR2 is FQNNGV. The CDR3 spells CASSLGQSYEQYF. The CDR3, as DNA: TGTGCCAGCAGCTTAGGACAGAGCTACGAGCAGTACTTC.

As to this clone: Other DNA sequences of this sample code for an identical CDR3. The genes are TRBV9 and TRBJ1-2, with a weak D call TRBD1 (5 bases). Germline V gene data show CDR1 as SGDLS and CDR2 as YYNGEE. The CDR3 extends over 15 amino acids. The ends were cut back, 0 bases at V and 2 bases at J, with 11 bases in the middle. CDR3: CASSVDGGGNYGYTF. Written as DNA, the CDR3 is TGTGCCAGCAGCGTAGATGGTGGGGGGAACTATGGCTACACCTTC.